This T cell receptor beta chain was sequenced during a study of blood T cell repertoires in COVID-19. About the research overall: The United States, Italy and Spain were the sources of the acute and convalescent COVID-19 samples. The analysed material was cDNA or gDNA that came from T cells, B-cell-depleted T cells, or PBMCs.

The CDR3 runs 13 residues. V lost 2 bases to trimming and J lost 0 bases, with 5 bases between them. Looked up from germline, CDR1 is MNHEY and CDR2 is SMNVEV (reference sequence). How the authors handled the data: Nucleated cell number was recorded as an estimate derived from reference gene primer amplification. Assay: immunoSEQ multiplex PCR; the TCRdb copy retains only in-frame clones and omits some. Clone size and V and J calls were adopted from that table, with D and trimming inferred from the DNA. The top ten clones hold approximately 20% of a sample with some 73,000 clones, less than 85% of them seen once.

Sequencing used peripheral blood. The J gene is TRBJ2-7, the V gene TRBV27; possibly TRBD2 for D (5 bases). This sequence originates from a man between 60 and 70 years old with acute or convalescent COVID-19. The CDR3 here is CASSLRGSYEQYV. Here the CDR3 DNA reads TGTGCCAGCAGTTTACGGGGCTCCTACGAGCAGTACGTC.